This TCR beta chain was sequenced for a study of T cell repertoires in cytomegalovirus infection. One entry per CDR3 protein, called by TCRdb with MiXCR from the reads. The sample shows 300,000 or so distinct CDR3 sequences, around 9.6% of them seen only once. The CDR3 runs to 13 residues. The V end lost 0 bases, the J end lost 8 bases, and 8 bases lay between the germline ends. Germline CDR1 reads MGHRA; CDR2 reads YSYEKL. This clonotype came up many times. The sample was PBMCs. The rearrangement links TRBV4-1 to TRBJ2-1, with D maybe TRBD2 (6 bases). The sequence was obtained from a human donor in good health (CMV status not recorded). Some clones in this sample may be carry-over from other donors' samples. The CDR3 DNA is TGCGCCAGCAGCCAAGATGGGGAGGATGAGCAGTTCTTC. It specifies CASSQDGEDEQFF.